Below, one T cell receptor (beta chain) is given with its context. What it binds is unknown. These data are taken from a study of vaccination and CD4 T cells after COVID-19. As for the study in general: In the convalescent cohort, there were six males and four females, two of them Hispanic. Study-level results: When vaccine-specific clones from convalescent patients were examined, 304 of 307 were spike mono-reactive. In convalescent patients, a median 86.3% of post-vaccine SARS-CoV-2-reactive clones appeared only after vaccination.

The treatment here: 10-day PBMC culture with coronavirus spike peptide pools or control peptides (ViraFEST assay). After culture for about ten days, isolation of CD4+ T cells was performed by negative selection. The Oncomine TCR Beta short-read assay was what sequenced the DNA obtained from cultured CD4+ T cells. One entry per CDR3 protein, called by TCRdb with MiXCR from the PCR reads. The table lists more than 11,000 distinct CDR3 sequences, just under 30% of them singletons. The material was CD4+ T cells from blood, cultured in vitro, obtained before SARS-CoV-2 vaccination. The origin of this receptor is a human donor who received a COVID-19 vaccine.

The chain's CDR3 is CASSFQGNTEAFF. The CDR3 DNA sequence: TGTGCCAGCAGCTTTCAGGGTAACACTGAAGCTTTCTTT. This chain joins TRBV5-5 and TRBJ1-1; weak D call: TRBD1 (5 bases). Trimming took off 2 bases at V and 2 bases at J, with 7 bases between the two ends. This CDR3 has 13 residues. The V gene's germline CDR1 is SGHKS and CDR2 YYEKEE (reference sequence).